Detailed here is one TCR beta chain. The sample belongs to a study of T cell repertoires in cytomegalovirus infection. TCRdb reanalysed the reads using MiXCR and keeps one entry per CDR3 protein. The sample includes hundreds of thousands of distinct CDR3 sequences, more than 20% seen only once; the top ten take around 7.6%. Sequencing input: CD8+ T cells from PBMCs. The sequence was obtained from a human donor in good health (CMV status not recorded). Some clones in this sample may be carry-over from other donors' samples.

CDR3 nucleotides: TGTGCCAGCAGCCTGTCGACCCTAAAGGTGGCTGGGGCCAACGTCCTGACTTTC. Its protein product is CASSLSTLKVAGANVLTF. The chain carries TRBV6-5 and TRBJ2-6; D unresolved. Germline values: CDR1 MNHEY, CDR2 SVGAGI. This CDR3 contains 18 residues. V lost 6 bases to trimming and J lost 2 bases, with 20 bases between them.